This TCR beta chain was retrieved from a study of CD8 T cells in Susac syndrome. Random-hexamer reverse transcription was applied to about 0.5 to 1 ug RNA. From the immunoSEQ multiplex PCR reads, TCRdb called clonotypes with MiXCR, one entry per CDR3 protein. The table has 75,000 to 100,000 distinct CDR3 sequences, approximately 94% seen once. The CDR3 contains 12 residues. Trimming pared 8 bases from V and 6 bases from J, leaving 14 bases between. In germline, CDR1 is MNHEY, CDR2 SVGEGT. The chain has TRBV6-2 or TRBV6-3 and TRBJ2-7; D remains ambiguous. The source material was CD8+ T cells from PBMCs. This clonotype was obtained from a human donor in good health. The CDR3 DNA follows: TGTGCCAGCCTAACGGGTTGGGGCGAGCAGTACTTC. It codes for CASLTGWGEQYF.